This T cell receptor (beta chain) is from a study of regulatory T cells in long-lasting Graves disease (dated by TCRdb to about 2021). Notes on the research overall: Antithyroid drugs had been taken for less than 3 months by newly diagnosed Graves' disease patients. This study used TCR sequencing and RNA sequencing of peripheral blood to compare persistent Graves' disease patients against newly diagnosed Graves' disease patients. The study took place in China and was registered as a clinical trial. A total of roughly 35 samples underwent TCR sequencing: around 13 from persistent and some 20 from newly diagnosed Graves' disease patients. Overall study outcomes, separate from this receptor: Compared with newly diagnosed patients, patients with persistent Graves' disease had lower TCR Shannon entropy and fewer highly expanded clones, which suggests clonal expansion. Sequencing and analysis were restricted to the TCR beta chain. The authors noted that the small sample size was a limitation that may lower accuracy. The study examined only peripheral blood because the primary lesion, thyroid tissue, could not be accessed. More public clonotypes were shared among persistent patients (more than 2,500) than among newly diagnosed patients (966).

Per the publication, the time point label means: newly diagnosed GD, antithyroid drugs for less than 3 months. For both TCR sequencing and RNA sequencing, RNA was extracted from PBMCs in TRIzol. The diagnosis of Graves' disease was made according to American Thyroid Association guidelines. Patients for the study were recruited at an endocrinology department in Xi'an, China. Each patient gave approximately 10 milliliters of peripheral blood, collected in an EDTA anticoagulant tube. PBMCs were isolated by Ficoll Paque Plus density gradient separation without further T cell sorting. An Agilent 2100 Bioanalyzer and agarose gel were used to check RNA quality, while a NanoDrop 2000 measured RNA concentration. This clonotype was counted many times. The clone's antigen remains unknown. Within one base of it there is no much larger clone, and no base qualities were kept. Library method: multiplex PCR. Sequencing relied on an Illumina HiSeq 4000. iRepertoire HTBI primers and Arm-PCR amplification of CDR3 regions were used to construct TCR beta libraries. PCR products were gel purified before sequencing. The authors' pipeline ran thus. Across samples, 55 to 80 TRBV and 13 to 15 TRBJ segments were identified and used for gene usage analysis of CDR3 amino acid clonotypes. COPE and FqMerger were used to merge the filtered high-quality paired reads into contigs. BLAST was used to align contigs to IMGT TRBV, TRBD and TRBJ reference genes, and CDR3 was defined according to IMGT. Highly expanded clones were defined as clonotypes with a frequency above 0.1%. Shannon entropy was used to measure repertoire diversity, and the Gini coefficient was used to measure V-J evenness. Public clonotypes were defined as clonotypes shared by more than one individual. Using fastp at Q25 and MiXCR, TCRdb reprocessed the public reads and kept productive beta chains. One record per CDR3 amino acid sequence lists the most common genes and DNA. In this record, the V and J calls reflect TCRdb's handling and not the investigators' own analysis. Present in this sample are 510,000 or so distinct CDR3 sequences, about 12% of which were seen just once. Jointly, the top ten make up almost 9% of the sample.

This same sample was also taken into another study, of T cells in Graves' hyperthyroidism and ophthalmopathy. According to the second study: Graves' hyperthyroidism was defined as stable when no progression to ophthalmopathy occurred over 18 months of follow-up. Hyperthyroidism patients were aged 18 to 65 years and newly diagnosed, with disease duration of less than 2 months. Exclusion was applied to patients with uncontrolled infections, other autoimmune diseases, pregnancy or lactation. Clinical symptoms, serum thyroxine and TRAb, thyroid ultrasound, and orbital computed tomography formed the basis for the diagnoses. A first-round RT-PCR of the TCR CDR3 used the HTBI primer set with the Qiagen OneStep RT-PCR kit. Most expanded thyroid clonotypes (frequency above 0.001) were also detected in blood, a finding suggesting that blood repertoires may reflect thyroid immune responses. Ophthalmopathy was separated from stable hyperthyroidism by a 13 V-J signature model, with over 85% sensitivity and about 81% specificity obtained in cross-validation and 80%/75% obtained in testing. In validation, the model predicted progression to ophthalmopathy with 55% to 71% sensitivity and around 72% specificity, a median of about 6.7 months before onset. TCR V-J signatures able to tell the groups apart were searched for in a discovery cohort of more than 90 patients, of whom more than 40 had Graves' ophthalmopathy and about 55 had stable Graves' hyperthyroidism. Whether ophthalmopathy could be predicted prospectively was tested in an independent validation cohort made up of approximately 19 hyperthyroidism patients plus 17 patients who later progressed to ophthalmopathy. The 75 to 100 discovery patients were randomly divided into training and test sets at a 7:3 ratio. In addition, the study compared T-cell repertoires in thyroid tissue and in blood from roughly six Graves' hyperthyroidism patients. Following sampling, methimazole starting at 30 mg daily was given to hyperthyroidism patients, and high-dose intravenous methylprednisolone was given to ophthalmopathy patients. The libraries were constructed in a second round of multiplex PCR and then size-selected and purified. Paired-end sequencing of the libraries was performed with 100 bp reads on an Illumina HiSeq2000. Raw data were processed with SOAPnuke, discarding reads with adapters, uncalled bases, mean Phred below 15, or no exact constant-primer or identifier match. High-quality paired reads were merged using COPE v1.2.5, and each unique nucleotide sequence was defined as a clonotype. MiTCR v1.1 was used to align the clonotypes against IMGT TRBV, TRBD and TRBJ reference segments. The analysis included only V-J combinations with a frequency above 0.0001, which together covered 99% to 99.2% of the repertoires. The TCS score was defined as the ratio of F50 (clonal expansion) to E x V (chaos), calculated using BLOSUM62-based TCRdist between CDR3 peptides within each V-J. Welch's t-statistics and random forest reduced roughly 500 V-J features to 13, which were used in a naive Bayes classifier (R e1071). No statistical method was used to set the sample size in advance, and investigators knew the group allocation. The paper describes TCR Vbeta CDR3 sequencing of 140 or so peripheral blood samples, made up of some 40 ophthalmopathy patients, 70 to 75 hyperthyroidism patients and some 17 progressor patients.

Source: peripheral blood mononuclear cells (PBMCs), taken at new diagnosis, from a patient treated with antithyroid drugs. This clonotype was obtained from a woman aged 25-40 years with Graves disease. Donor details come from another sample of the same person, matched by shared clones.

The CDR3 protein sequence reads: CASSSSGWGSGNTIYF. The nucleotide sequence is given as TGTGCCAGCAGCTCTTCCGGGTGGGGTTCTGGAAACACCATATATTTT. Recombination joined TRBV28 with TRBJ1-3; the D gene remains uncertain. The CDR3 starts with the cysteine, ends with the phenylalanine, and has 16 residues. The sequence is cut down to CDR3 DNA, 48 bases in frame from base 1. Trimming takes 6 bases from V and 1 base from J, and the germline ends sit 16 bases apart. CDR1 and CDR2, per the germline V gene, are MDHEN and SYDVKM.